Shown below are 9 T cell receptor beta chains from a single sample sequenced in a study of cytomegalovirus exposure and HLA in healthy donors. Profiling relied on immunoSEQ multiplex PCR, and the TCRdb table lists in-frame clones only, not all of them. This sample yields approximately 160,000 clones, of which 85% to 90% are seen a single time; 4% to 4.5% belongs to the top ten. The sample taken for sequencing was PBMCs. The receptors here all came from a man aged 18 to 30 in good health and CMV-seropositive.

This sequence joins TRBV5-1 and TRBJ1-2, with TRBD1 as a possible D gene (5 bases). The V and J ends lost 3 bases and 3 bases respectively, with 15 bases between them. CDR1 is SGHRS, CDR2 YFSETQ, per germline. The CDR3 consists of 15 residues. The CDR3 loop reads CASSWDSPRDYGYTF. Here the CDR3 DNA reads TGCGCCAGCAGCTGGGACTCCCCTAGGGACTATGGCTACACCTTC.

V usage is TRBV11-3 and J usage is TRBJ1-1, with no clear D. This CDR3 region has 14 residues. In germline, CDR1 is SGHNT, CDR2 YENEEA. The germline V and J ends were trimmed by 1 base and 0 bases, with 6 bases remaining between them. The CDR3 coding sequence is TGTGCCAGCAGCTTAGGCAGGATGAACACTGAAGCTTTCTTT. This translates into CASSLGRMNTEAFF.

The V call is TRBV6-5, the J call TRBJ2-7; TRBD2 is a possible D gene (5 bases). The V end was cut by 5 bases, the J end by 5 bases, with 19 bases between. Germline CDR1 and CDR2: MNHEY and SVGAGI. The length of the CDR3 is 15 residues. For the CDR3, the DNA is TGTGCCAGCAGTGGTTTGAACTGGTCCGGGGACGAGCAGTACTTC. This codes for CASSGLNWSGDEQYF.

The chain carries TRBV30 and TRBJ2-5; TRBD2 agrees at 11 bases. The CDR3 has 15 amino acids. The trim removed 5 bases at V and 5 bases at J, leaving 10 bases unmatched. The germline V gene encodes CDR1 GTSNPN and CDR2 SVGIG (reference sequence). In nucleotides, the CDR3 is TGTGCCTGGTCTATACTAGCGGGAGCCGGGGAGACCCAGTACTTC. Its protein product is CAWSILAGAGETQYF. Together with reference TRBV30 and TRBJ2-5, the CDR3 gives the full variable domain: SQTIHQWPATLVQPVGSPLSLECTVEGTSNPNLYWYRQAAGRGLQLLFYSVGIGQISSEVPQNLSASRPQDRQFILSSKKLLLSDSGFYLCAWSILAGAGETQYFGPGTRLLVL.

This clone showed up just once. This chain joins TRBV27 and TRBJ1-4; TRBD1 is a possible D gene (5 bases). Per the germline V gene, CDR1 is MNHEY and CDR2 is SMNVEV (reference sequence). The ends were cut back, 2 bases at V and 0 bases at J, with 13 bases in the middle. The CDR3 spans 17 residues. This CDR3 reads CASSLRGTDTTNEKLFF. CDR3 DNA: TGTGCCAGCAGTTTACGCGGGACGGACACAACTAATGAAAAACTGTTTTTT. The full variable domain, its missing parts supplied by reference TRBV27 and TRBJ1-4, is EAQVTQNPRYLITVTGKKLTVTCSQNMNHEYMSWYRQDPGLGLRQIYYSMNVEVTDKGDVPEGYKVSRKEKRNFPLILESPSPNQTSLYFCASSLRGTDTTNEKLFFGSGTQLSVL.

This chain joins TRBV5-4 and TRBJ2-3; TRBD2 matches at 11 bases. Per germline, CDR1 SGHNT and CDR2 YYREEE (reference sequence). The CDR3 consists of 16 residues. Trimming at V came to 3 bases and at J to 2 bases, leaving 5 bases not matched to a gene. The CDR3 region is CASSSPTSGTTDTQYF. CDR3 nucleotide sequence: TGTGCCAGCAGCTCCCCGACTAGCGGGACCACAGATACGCAGTATTTT.

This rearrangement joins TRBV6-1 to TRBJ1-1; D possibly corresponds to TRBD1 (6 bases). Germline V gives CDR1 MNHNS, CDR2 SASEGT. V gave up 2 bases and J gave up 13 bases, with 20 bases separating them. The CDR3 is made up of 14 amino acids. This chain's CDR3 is CASSERYLQGVIFF. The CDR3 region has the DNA TGTGCCAGCAGTGAAAGATATTTACAGGGTGTTATTTTCTTT.

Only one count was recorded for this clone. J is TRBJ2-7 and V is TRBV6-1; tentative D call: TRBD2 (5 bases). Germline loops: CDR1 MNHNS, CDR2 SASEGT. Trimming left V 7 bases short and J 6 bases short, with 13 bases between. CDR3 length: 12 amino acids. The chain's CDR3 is CASIQEGTEQYF. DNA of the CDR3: TGTGCCAGCATCCAAGAGGGAACCGAGCAGTACTTC.

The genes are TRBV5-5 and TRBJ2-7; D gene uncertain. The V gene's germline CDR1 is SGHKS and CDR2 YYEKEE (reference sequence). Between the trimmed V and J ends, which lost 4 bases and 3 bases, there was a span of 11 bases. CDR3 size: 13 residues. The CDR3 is CASSTPPSYEQYF. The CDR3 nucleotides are TGTGCCAGCAGCACCCCCCCCAGCTACGAGCAGTACTTC.